The 31 T cell receptor beta chains listed next were all sequenced from one sample in a study of shared clonotypes between healthy human individuals. Assay: immunoSEQ multiplex PCR; the TCRdb copy retains only in-frame clones and omits some. The sample includes approximately 2.1 million clones, approximately 93% of them seen just once. The sample was naive CD4+ T cells from PBMCs. The subset was: CD45RA+ positively selected. These receptors all come from a young man in good health. Some clones in this sample may be carry-over from other donors' samples.

The V call is TRBV28, the J call TRBJ1-2; D perhaps matches TRBD1 (5 bases). This CDR3 spans 13 amino acids. Germline V lookup: CDR1 MDHEN, CDR2 SYDVKM. Trimming pared 6 bases from V and 8 bases from J, leaving 16 bases between. The CDR3 DNA sequence: TGTGCCAGCAGCCGGGCGGGCAGGGACGGCTACACCTTC. Its protein is CASSRAGRDGYTF.

In DNA, the CDR3 is TGTGCCAGCAAGGAGGGGGCACTCACAGATACGCAGTATTTT. Encoded protein: CASKEGALTDTQYF. The V gene is TRBV6-1, the J gene TRBJ2-3, with D maybe TRBD1 (7 bases). The V and J ends lost 7 bases and 2 bases respectively, with 13 bases between them. Germline V gives CDR1 MNHNS, CDR2 SASEGT. The CDR3 covers 14 residues.

The chain uses TRBV18 and TRBJ2-5, with TRBD2 as a possible D gene (5 bases). The germline CDR1 and CDR2 sequences are KGHSH and LQKENI. The length of the CDR3 is 15 residues. Trimming took off 2 bases at V and 1 base at J, with 11 bases between the two ends. The CDR3 is CASSPTAAAQETQYF. As DNA, the CDR3 is TGTGCCAGCTCACCAACAGCAGCGGCCCAAGAGACCCAGTACTTC.

As concerns this clone: Other nucleotide sequences from this sample produce the same CDR3. This chain uses TRBV10-3 with TRBJ1-1, with 8 bases that match TRBD1. The V segment lost 0 bases and the J segment 0 bases; nucleotides outside the gene matches: 0. The germline CDR1 and CDR2 sequences are ENHRY and SYGVKD. The CDR3 runs to 15 residues. The CDR3 region is CAISESRGLNTEAFF. In DNA, the CDR3 is TGTGCCATCAGTGAGTCCAGGGGGCTGAACACTGAAGCTTTCTTT.

This chain joins TRBV10-3 and TRBJ2-5; 8 bases are shared with TRBD1. There are 13 residues in the CDR3. CDR1 ENHRY and CDR2 SYGVKD come from the germline V gene. V lost 6 bases and J lost 2; bases outside the gene matches: 2. CDR3 sequence (DNA): TGTGCCATCAGGGGGACAGGTCAAGAGACCCAGTACTTC. Amino acid sequence: CAIRGTGQETQYF.

The chain uses TRBV6-1 and TRBJ2-1, with 7 nucleotides matching TRBD2. The trim removed 5 bases at V and 12 bases at J, leaving 7 bases unmatched. Germline lookup yields CDR1 MNHNS and CDR2 SASEGT. This CDR3 region has 12 residues. Here the CDR3 DNA reads TGTGCCAGCAGTACCGCGGGAGTAACGCAGTTCTTC. This gives the protein CASSTAGVTQFF.

CDR3 amino acids: CASSGGPAGYTF. The CDR3 coding sequence is TGTGCCAGCAGTGGAGGCCCCGCGGGCTACACCTTC. The J gene is TRBJ1-2, the V gene TRBV27; no definite D call. V was pared by 5 bases and J by 8 bases, with 12 bases between. This CDR3 has 12 amino acids. Germline CDR1 reads MNHEY; CDR2 reads SMNVEV (reference sequence).

The V gene is TRBV7-9, the J gene TRBJ2-1; 11 bases are shared with TRBD1. The CDR3 is 15 amino acids. V gave up 4 bases and J gave up 7 bases; unmatched junction bases: 6. Per the germline V gene, CDR1 is SEHNR and CDR2 is FQNEAQ (reference sequence). The CDR3 loop is CASSSGQGARNEQFF. Written as DNA, the CDR3 is TGTGCCAGCAGCTCAGGACAGGGGGCGCGTAATGAGCAGTTCTTC.

With respect to this clone: This sample also contains other DNA sequences that code for the same CDR3. The V call is TRBV11-3, the J call TRBJ1-1; a weak D match, TRBD1 (5 bases). The CDR3 length is 12 residues. The ends were cut back, 4 bases at V and 5 bases at J, with 8 bases in the middle. The germline V gene has CDR1 SGHNT and CDR2 YENEEA. The CDR3 is CASSSEGTEAFF. The CDR3 DNA sequence: TGTGCCAGCAGCTCCGAGGGGACTGAAGCTTTCTTT.

V gene TRBV28 combines with J gene TRBJ2-1; TRBD2 aligns across 9 bases. CDR3 size: 15 residues. Germline-derived CDR1 and CDR2 are MDHEN and SYDVKM. With V trimmed by 6 bases and J by 6 bases, 9 bases remained unmatched. CDR3 loop: CASRPPGLAANEQFF. The DNA of the CDR3 is TGTGCCAGCAGGCCGCCGGGACTAGCCGCCAATGAGCAGTTCTTC.

CDR3 DNA: TGTGCCAGCAGCTTCAACGCCCGGACAGGGACCTACGAGCAGTACTTC. Amino acids: CASSFNARTGTYEQYF. The chain employs TRBV7-2 and TRBJ2-7; TRBD1 aligns across 8 bases. The CDR3 extends over 16 amino acids. Germline CDR1 and CDR2: SGHTA and FQGNSA. The junction had 9 bases not matched to a gene; V was cut back by 3 bases and J by 2 bases.

This chain uses TRBV5-1 with TRBJ2-1, with D possibly TRBD1 on 5 matching bases. The CDR3 length is 16 residues. The V end lost 5 bases, the J end lost 5 bases, and 20 bases lay between the germline ends. The V gene's germline CDR1 is SGHRS and CDR2 YFSETQ. CDR3 coding DNA: TGCGCCAGCAGTTCACAGGCGGCGGTGGCCGACAATGAGCAGTTCTTC. As protein: CASSSQAAVADNEQFF.

The J gene is TRBJ1-4, the V gene TRBV9, with 7 bases lining up with TRBD1. Per the germline V gene, CDR1 is SGDLS and CDR2 is YYNGEE. This CDR3 has 14 residues. Trimming took 1 base from V and 7 from J; bases not matched to a gene: 4. The DNA for the CDR3 is TGTGCCAGCAGCGTAAGAGGGGGCGTTGAAAAACTGTTTTTT. Residues: CASSVRGGVEKLFF. Based on the CDR3 plus reference TRBV9 and TRBJ1-4, the full variable domain is DSGVTQTPKHLITATGQRVTLRCSPRSGDLSVYWYQQSLDQGLQFLIQYYNGEERAKGNILERFSAQQFPDLHSELNLSSLELGDSALYFCASSVRGGVEKLFFGSGTQLSVL.

The chain links TRBV2 to TRBJ2-3, with 9 bases identical to TRBD1. The CDR3 length is 15 residues. V was pared by 5 bases and J by 3 bases, with 6 bases of the junction left unmatched. Germline CDR1 SNHLY, CDR2 FYNNEI. As DNA, the CDR3 is TGTGCCAGCAGTATGGACAGGGGAAGGACAGATACGCAGTATTTT. Its protein is CASSMDRGRTDTQYF. The entire variable domain, with the rest obtained from reference TRBV2 and TRBJ2-3, is as follows: EPEVTQTPSHQVTQMGQEVILRCVPISNHLYFYWYRQILGQKVEFLVSFYNNEISEKSEIFDDQFSVERPDGSNFTLKIRSTKLEDSAMYFCASSMDRGRTDTQYFGPGTRLTVL.

The V gene is TRBV5-1, the J gene TRBJ2-2; 10 bases agree with TRBD2. The length of the CDR3 is 14 residues. V dropped 5 bases and J dropped 7; count of bases not matched to a gene: 5. Germline lookup yields CDR1 SGHRS and CDR2 YFSETQ. This CDR3 reads CASRLAGVGGELFF. The CDR3 DNA reads as TGCGCCAGCAGGCTAGCGGGAGTCGGCGGGGAGCTGTTTTTT.

The rearrangement uses TRBV20-1 and TRBJ2-7; possible D gene TRBD1, 6 bases. The V and J ends lost 5 bases and 6 bases respectively, with 11 bases between them. The CDR3 covers 11 residues. Germline loops: CDR1 DFQATT, CDR2 SNEGSKA (reference sequence). CDR3 sequence reads: CSASSGAEQYF. CDR3 sequence (DNA): TGCAGTGCTTCCTCAGGGGCCGAGCAGTACTTC.

CDR3 bases: TGTGCCAGTAGTATGGTCGGGGGTAGCAATCAGCCCCAGCATTTT. Translation: CASSMVGGSNQPQHF. V and J are TRBV19 and TRBJ1-5; D possibly corresponds to TRBD1 (5 bases). V was cut by 3 bases and J by 0 bases, with 9 bases left in between. This CDR3 is 15 amino acids long. CDR1 LNHDA and CDR2 SQIVND come from the germline V gene (reference sequence).

This clone appeared a few times. The CDR3 sequence: CSATTGWKLFF. CDR3 bases: TGCAGTGCTACGACCGGATGGAAACTGTTTTTT. V is TRBV20-1 and J is TRBJ1-4; D gene unclear. Trimming took 4 bases from V and 11 from J, leaving 11 bases between them. CDR1 is DFQATT, CDR2 SNEGSKA, per germline (reference sequence). The CDR3 is 11 residues long.

V is TRBV28 and J is TRBJ2-7; TRBD2 is a possible D gene (6 bases). Germline V CDR1 and CDR2: MDHEN, SYDVKM. The V and J ends lost 5 bases and 5 bases respectively, with 22 bases between them. This CDR3 region has 16 residues. DNA for the CDR3: TGTGCCAGCAGTGACCCGACGGAGGGTTGGAAAAACGAGCAGTACTTC. This codes for CASSDPTEGWKNEQYF.

The rearrangement joins TRBV6-1 to TRBJ1-2; a possible D gene is TRBD1 (5 bases). V lost 0 bases to trimming and J lost 8 bases, with 10 bases between them. The length of the CDR3 is 13 residues. The germline V gene has CDR1 MNHNS and CDR2 SASEGT. The DNA of the CDR3 is TGTGCCAGCAGTGAAGCGCGGGGGGGAGGCTACACCTTC. It codes for CASSEARGGGYTF.

The rearrangement links TRBV5-1 to TRBJ1-2; the match to TRBD1 covers 7 bases. CDR1 SGHRS and CDR2 YFSETQ come from the germline V gene. V shed 4 bases, J shed 1 base, and the junction held 10 bases outside the gene matches. The CDR3 runs to 16 residues. Written as DNA, the CDR3 is TGCGCCAGCAGCCAGAACGCCGGGACAGTTAACTATGGCTACACCTTC. Amino acids: CASSQNAGTVNYGYTF. The full variable domain, completed using reference TRBV5-1 and TRBJ1-2, is KAGVTQTPRYLIKTRGQQVTLSCSPISGHRSVSWYQQTPGQGLQFLFEYFSETQRNKGNFPGRFSGRQFSNSRSEMNVSTLELGDSALYLCASSQNAGTVNYGYTFGSGTRLTVV.

The chain uses TRBV30 and TRBJ2-3; D remains ambiguous. Per germline, CDR1 GTSNPN and CDR2 SVGIG (reference sequence). The V end lost 0 bases, the J end lost 1 base, and 5 bases lay between the germline ends. This CDR3 comprises 13 residues. This chain's CDR3 is CAWSVPGTDTQYF. In DNA form, the CDR3 reads TGTGCCTGGAGTGTCCCAGGCACAGATACGCAGTATTTT. The entire variable domain, with the rest obtained from reference TRBV30 and TRBJ2-3, is as follows: SQTIHQWPATLVQPVGSPLSLECTVEGTSNPNLYWYRQAAGRGLQLLFYSVGIGQISSEVPQNLSASRPQDRQFILSSKKLLLSDSGFYLCAWSVPGTDTQYFGPGTRLTVL.

The genes are TRBV21-1 and TRBJ2-3; the table's D call TRBD1 went unverified against the DNA. TRBV21-1 is noted as a pseudogene. The CDR3 is 19 amino acids. The CDR3 reads CASSKISVGWTASTDTQYF. In DNA form, the CDR3 reads TGTGCCAGCAGCAAAATCTCGGTGGGGTGGACAGCTAGCACAGATACGCAGTATTTT.

The CDR3 protein is CAWNSGIGNTIYF. The CDR3 DNA sequence: TGTGCCTGGAACTCAGGTATTGGAAACACCATATATTTT. The chain has TRBV30 and TRBJ1-3; unclear D gene. The CDR3 covers 13 residues. V lost 4 bases to trimming and J lost 3 bases, with 10 bases between them. Germline loops: CDR1 GTSNPN, CDR2 SVGIG (reference sequence).

The chain links TRBV4-1 to TRBJ2-1; weak D call: TRBD2 (6 bases). The CDR3 is made up of 17 amino acids. CDR1 MGHRA and CDR2 YSYEKL come from the germline V gene. V lost 3 bases and J 3 bases, leaving 18 bases between the germline ends. The DNA for the CDR3 is TGCGCCAGCAGCCAGAGGCCGGGACTTCCCATCTACAATGAGCAGTTCTTC. It encodes CASSQRPGLPIYNEQFF.

The chain carries TRBV7-9 and TRBJ2-2; D is uncertain. Germline CDR1 is SEHNR and CDR2 is FQNEAQ (reference sequence). Trimming removed 4 bases at V and 8 bases at J, with 20 bases between. The CDR3 contains 16 residues. The CDR3 here is CASSSLSGLVAGELFF. DNA for the CDR3: TGTGCCAGCAGCTCCTTGTCCGGGTTAGTCGCTGGGGAGCTGTTTTTT.

The chain combines TRBV5-1 with TRBJ1-2; 11 bases match TRBD1. This CDR3 is built from 13 residues. The germline gives CDR1 SGHRS, CDR2 YFSETQ. V lost 4 bases and J lost 8; bases outside the gene matches: 4. Here the CDR3 DNA reads TGCGCCAGCAGCGGACAGGGGGCGCCGGGCTACACCTTC. It translates to CASSGQGAPGYTF.

Regarding this clone: The same CDR3 also results from other DNA sequences found in this sample. V is TRBV28 and J is TRBJ2-1; D not certain. The length of the CDR3 is 13 residues. The germline V gene has CDR1 MDHEN and CDR2 SYDVKM. V was clipped by 2 bases and J by 3 bases, with 5 bases between them. This CDR3 reads CASSLGVYNEQFF. The CDR3 bases are TGTGCCAGCAGTTTAGGAGTCTACAATGAGCAGTTCTTC.

The chain employs TRBV23-1 and TRBJ2-7; the match to TRBD1 covers 7 bases. TRBV23-1 falls under the ORF class, with uncertain function. This CDR3 comprises 17 residues. The ends lost 4 bases at V and 3 bases at J; junction bases unmatched: 15. The CDR3 sequence is CASSLQGVSRPLYEQYF. The CDR3 nucleotides are TGCGCCAGCAGTCTCCAGGGGGTCTCAAGGCCTCTCTACGAGCAGTACTTC.

The chain employs TRBV5-6 and TRBJ1-1; D is perhaps TRBD1 (5 bases). CDR3 length equals 14 residues. V was trimmed by 4 bases and J by 1 base, leaving 11 bases between them. Germline V gene sequence: CDR1 SGHDT, CDR2 YYEEEE. The CDR3 nucleotides read TGTGCCAGCAGCCTAGGGACTCGGAACACTGAAGCTTTCTTT. Translation gives CASSLGTRNTEAFF.

The gene calls are TRBV27 and TRBJ2-7; D is unclear. Deletions cut 5 bases from V and 3 bases from J, with 14 bases between. The germline CDR1 and CDR2 sequences are MNHEY and SMNVEV (reference sequence). CDR3 length: 14 residues. CDR3 in amino acids: CASSTDGPHYEQYF. The CDR3 nucleotides read TGTGCCAGCAGTACGGACGGACCCCACTACGAGCAGTACTTC.